This TCR beta chain appears in the sequencing data of a study of T cell responses to AZD1222 COVID-19 vaccine. Repertoires were generated with immunoSEQ multiplex PCR, while TCRdb's copy carries only in-frame clones and drops some. Among fewer than 85,000 clones listed, about 91% were seen once. This sample comprised peripheral blood, obtained 28 days after the second AZD1222 dose. The clonotype comes from an adult who received the AZD1222 COVID-19 vaccine.

The CDR3 DNA follows: TGTGCCTGGAGTAGTATGGCGGGAGGCACAGATACGCAGTATTTT. Its translation: CAWSSMAGGTDTQYF. This chain joins TRBV30 and TRBJ2-3; 7 bases are a match to TRBD2. The germline gives CDR1 GTSNPN, CDR2 SVGIG (reference sequence). The trim removed 2 bases at V and 1 base at J, leaving 6 bases unmatched. The CDR3 has 15 amino acids.